The 28 T cell receptor beta chains reported below all come from one sample, sequenced in a study of cytomegalovirus exposure and HLA in healthy donors. Primers included in the PCR were 60 Vbeta and 13 Jbeta primers. Here immunoSEQ multiplex PCR was the method, and the copy in TCRdb shows in-frame clones only, minus some. The sample records 150,000 or so clones, about 85% being singletons. Sequencing used PBMCs. These receptors all come from a woman in her late teens or twenties in good health and CMV-seronegative.

The chain recombines TRBV6-5 with TRBJ1-3; D gene uncertain. This CDR3 region has 15 residues. Germline V gene sequence: CDR1 MNHEY, CDR2 SVGAGI. V lost 0 bases, J lost 0 bases, and 6 bases lay in between. CDR3 nucleotides: TGTGCCAGCAGTTACTCCGGCGGCTCTGGAAACACCATATATTTT. It specifies CASSYSGGSGNTIYF.

The chain employs TRBV30 and TRBJ1-2, with no clear D. V lost 1 base and J lost 0, with 3 bases in between. Germline CDR1 GTSNPN, CDR2 SVGIG (reference sequence). This CDR3 is built from 12 residues. The CDR3 coding sequence is TGTGCCTGGAGTGCGGCTAACTATGGCTACACCTTC. Translated, it gives CAWSAANYGYTF.

The chain employs TRBV28 and TRBJ2-7; D is undetermined. Germline V lookup: CDR1 MDHEN, CDR2 SYDVKM. The CDR3 has 14 amino acids. V lost 4 bases and J lost 0, with 10 bases in between. CDR3 bases: TGTGCCAGCAGTTCCCTGGGCCACTCCTACGAGCAGTACTTC. Translation: CASSSLGHSYEQYF.

The gene calls are TRBV6-6 and TRBJ2-1; 12 bases fit TRBD2. This CDR3 comprises 15 residues. V lost 4 bases, J lost 6 bases, and 4 bases stayed unmatched. Germline V gene sequence: CDR1 MNHNY, CDR2 SVGAGI (reference sequence). CDR3 nucleotide sequence: TGTGCCAGCAGTTCCCTAGCGGGAGGGTTCAATGAGCAGTTCTTC. Protein sequence: CASSSLAGGFNEQFF.

This chain joins TRBV6-5 and TRBJ1-4, with a possible D match to TRBD1 (6 bases). The CDR3 is made up of 14 amino acids. Germline V gene sequence: CDR1 MNHEY, CDR2 SVGAGI. V was pared by 5 bases and J by 8 bases, with 15 bases between. The CDR3 region has the DNA TGTGCCAGCAGTCCACAGGGAGTAGAGGAAAAACTGTTTTTT. Its translation: CASSPQGVEEKLFF.

This chain links TRBV11-2 with TRBJ2-7; TRBD2 is a possible D gene (5 bases). Germline V gene lookup returns CDR1 SGHAT and CDR2 FQNNGV. The CDR3 is 15 amino acids. V shed 5 bases and J shed 4 bases, with 18 bases lying between them. The CDR3 DNA sequence: TGTGCCAGCAGCCCCTCCGCTGGAGGCCAATACGAGCAGTACTTC. Its protein is CASSPSAGGQYEQYF.

The chain employs TRBV7-9 and TRBJ2-5; D might be TRBD2 (7 bases). Trimming took 3 bases from V and 4 from J, leaving 18 bases between them. Germline assignment: CDR1 SEHNR and CDR2 FQNEAQ (reference sequence). The CDR3 has 16 residues. This CDR3 is CASSFGGRGMAETQYF. Written as DNA, the CDR3 is TGTGCCAGCAGCTTCGGGGGGCGGGGAATGGCAGAGACCCAGTACTTC. The full variable domain, its missing parts supplied by reference TRBV7-9 and TRBJ2-5, is DTGVSQNPRHKITKRGQNVTFRCDPISEHNRLYWYRQTLGQGPEFLTYFQNEAQLEKSRLLSDRFSAERPKGSFSTLEIQRTEQGDSAMYLCASSFGGRGMAETQYFGPGTRLLVL.

The V gene is TRBV4-2, the J gene TRBJ2-7; possibly TRBD2 for D (5 bases). The V gene lost 1 base and the J gene lost 3 bases, with 19 bases spanning the gap. This CDR3 has 17 residues. CDR1 and CDR2 from the germline V gene are LGHNA and YNFKEQ. The CDR3 loop is CASSQGEAGRLVYEQYF. CDR3 bases: TGTGCCAGCAGCCAAGGAGAGGCGGGCCGGCTAGTCTACGAGCAGTACTTC.

V usage is TRBV6-6 and J usage is TRBJ2-7; 10 bases are a match to TRBD2. Per germline, CDR1 MNHNY and CDR2 SVGAGI (reference sequence). V trimming: 4 bases; J trimming: 0 bases; junction bases outside the gene matches: 3. This CDR3 has 15 amino acids. Here the CDR3 reads CASSFTSGASYEQYF. The CDR3 DNA reads as TGTGCCAGCAGTTTCACTAGCGGGGCCTCCTACGAGCAGTACTTC.

The V gene is TRBV28, the J gene TRBJ1-5; TRBD1 might be the D (6 bases). CDR1 MDHEN and CDR2 SYDVKM come from the germline V gene. The CDR3 has 16 amino acids. Between the trimmed V and J ends, which lost 7 bases and 0 bases, there was a span of 16 bases. CDR3 sequence: CASTWGHPYSNQPQHF. For the CDR3, the DNA is TGTGCCAGCACCTGGGGACACCCCTATAGCAATCAGCCCCAGCATTTT.

This clone has just a few counts. The chain has TRBV15 and TRBJ1-5; 9 positions match TRBD1. The V gene end was trimmed by 4 bases and the J gene end by 13 bases; junction bases not matched to a gene: 14. Germline V CDR1 and CDR2: LNHNV, YYDKDF (reference sequence). CDR3 length: 15 amino acids. CDR3 sequence (DNA): TGTGCCACCAGCAAAAGGACAGGGGACTGGTCGGAGCAGCATTTT. It codes for CATSKRTGDWSEQHF.

This chain links TRBV5-6 with TRBJ2-2; 9 bases fit TRBD1. The V gene's germline CDR1 is SGHDT and CDR2 YYEEEE. V dropped 4 bases and J dropped 3; count of bases not matched to a gene: 7. This CDR3 has 16 amino acids. The CDR3 DNA reads TGTGCCAGCAGCCCAAGGACAGGGGCGTACACCGGGGAGCTGTTTTTT. Amino acid sequence: CASSPRTGAYTGELFF.

The rearrangement uses TRBV11-2 and TRBJ1-4; TRBD1 agrees at 7 bases. V lost 5 bases and J lost 2; bases outside the gene matches: 5. Germline V gives CDR1 SGHAT, CDR2 FQNNGV. CDR3 length: 15 amino acids. CDR3: CASSPGQHTNEKLFF. CDR3 DNA sequence: TGTGCCAGCAGCCCGGGACAGCACACTAATGAAAAACTGTTTTTT.

The chain recombines TRBV10-2 with TRBJ2-7; 11 positions agree with TRBD1. V was clipped by 6 bases and J by 3 bases; unmatched bases: 7. In germline, CDR1 is WSHSY, CDR2 SAAADI. There are 15 residues in the CDR3. CDR3 residues: CASSAWDRGDYEQYF. The CDR3 bases are TGCGCCAGCAGCGCCTGGGACAGGGGGGACTACGAGCAGTACTTC.

V usage is TRBV9 and J usage is TRBJ2-3, with 8 nucleotides matching TRBD1. Germline V CDR1 and CDR2: SGDLS, YYNGEE. After removal of 5 bases from V and 2 bases from J, the junction contained 7 bases not matched to a gene. The CDR3 sequence is 15 residues long. CDR3 sequence: CASRGQGASTDTQYF. The CDR3 nucleotides are TGTGCCAGCAGGGGGCAGGGGGCATCCACAGATACGCAGTATTTT.

V and J are TRBV18 and TRBJ1-5; a weak D match, TRBD1 (6 bases). Germline V lookup: CDR1 KGHSH, CDR2 LQKENI. The CDR3 has 15 amino acids. With 3 bases removed from V and 4 bases from J, the gap between germline ends came to 13 bases. CDR3 bases: TGTGCCAGCTCACCCCAGGGGTTGTGGAATCAGCCCCAGCATTTT. Translating gives CASSPQGLWNQPQHF.

V is TRBV27 and J is TRBJ2-5; possibly TRBD1 for D (5 bases). CDR3 length equals 15 residues. Trimming removed 4 bases at V and 3 bases at J, with 15 bases between. Germline V gene data show CDR1 as MNHEY and CDR2 as SMNVEV (reference sequence). In DNA form, the CDR3 reads TGTGCCAGCAGTTCTACCGGACACCTGAAAGAGACCCAGTACTTC. It yields the protein CASSSTGHLKETQYF.

This chain joins TRBV5-4 and TRBJ2-7; 8 bases fit TRBD1. The V gene's germline CDR1 is SGHNT and CDR2 YYREEE (reference sequence). V lost 0 bases to trimming and J lost 0 bases; unmatched junction nucleotides: 8. This CDR3 region has 17 residues. CDR3 nucleotide sequence: TGTGCCAGCAGCTTGGCCGCGGACAGGGCCAGCTCCTACGAGCAGTACTTC. Residues: CASSLAADRASSYEQYF.

This chain links TRBV6-5 with TRBJ2-7; 11 bases are shared with TRBD2. The CDR3 spans 16 residues. V was clipped by 6 bases and J by 0 bases; unmatched bases: 7. The germline V gene has CDR1 MNHEY and CDR2 SVGAGI. CDR3 DNA: TGTGCCAGCAGCTACGGGACTAGCGGACCCTCCTACGAGCAGTACTTC. It is translated as CASSYGTSGPSYEQYF.

The chain is built from TRBV13 and TRBJ2-1, with 15 bases fitting TRBD2. Trimming cost V 5 bases and J 15 bases; bases outside gene matches: 11. CDR1 is PRHDT and CDR2 is FYEKMQ in the germline V gene (reference sequence). The CDR3 covers 15 residues. This chain's CDR3 is CASSGRTSGGATAFF. The DNA of the CDR3 is TGTGCCAGCAGCGGACGGACTAGCGGGGGGGCCACGGCGTTCTTC. The full variable domain, with the rest looked up from reference TRBV13 and TRBJ2-1, is AAGVIQSPRHLIKEKRETATLKCYPIPRHDTVYWYQQGPGQDPQFLISFYEKMQSDKGSIPDRFSAQQFSDYHSELNMSSLELGDSALYFCASSGRTSGGATAFFGPGTRLTVL.

This clone occurred a few times. The chain employs TRBV7-2 and TRBJ1-6, with D unclear. Trimming took 1 base from V and 9 from J, leaving 4 bases between them. The CDR3 loop spans 12 amino acids. CDR1 and CDR2 (germline): SGHTA, FQGNSA. The CDR3 nucleotides are TGTGCCAGCAGCTTAGGACTTTCACCCCTCCACTTT. Its translation: CASSLGLSPLHF. Based on the CDR3 plus reference TRBV7-2 and TRBJ1-6, the full variable domain is GAGVSQSPSNKVTEKGKDVELRCDPISGHTALYWYRQSLGQGLEFLIYFQGNSAPDKSGLPSDRFSAERTGGSVSTLTIQRTQQEDSAVYLCASSLGLSPLHFGNGTRLTVT.

This clone occurred once. V is TRBV18 and J is TRBJ2-1, with D unclear. V lost 3 bases and J lost 3, with 9 bases in between. Per germline, CDR1 KGHSH and CDR2 LQKENI. The CDR3 has 14 amino acids. CDR3 sequence (DNA): TGTGCCAGCTCACCGCCGAGTAGCTACAATGAGCAGTTCTTC. This gives the protein CASSPPSSYNEQFF.

CDR3 protein: CASSIPGGHSYEQYF. CDR3 nucleotides: TGTGCCAGTAGTATTCCGGGGGGCCACTCCTACGAGCAGTACTTC. The chain employs TRBV19 and TRBJ2-7, with TRBD2 as a possible D gene (7 bases). V dropped 3 bases and J dropped 0 bases, with 12 bases sitting between them. Germline-derived CDR1 and CDR2 are LNHDA and SQIVND (reference sequence). The CDR3 contains 15 residues.

The chain employs TRBV9 and TRBJ2-1; possible D gene TRBD2, 5 bases. Trimming stripped 2 bases from V and 5 bases from J, with 11 bases between. The CDR3 consists of 14 residues. The germline gives CDR1 SGDLS, CDR2 YYNGEE. The CDR3 is CASSVPGRDNEQFF. The CDR3 DNA reads as TGTGCCAGCAGCGTCCCCGGGCGGGACAATGAGCAGTTCTTC.

The chain employs TRBV14 and TRBJ2-1, with 7 bases that match TRBD2. The length of the CDR3 is 15 residues. Unmatched junction bases numbered 3, after V lost 2 bases and J lost 2 bases. Germline loops: CDR1 SGHDN, CDR2 FVKESK. CDR3 loop: CASSQPGTTYNEQFF. Written as DNA, the CDR3 is TGTGCCAGCAGCCAACCCGGGACTACCTACAATGAGCAGTTCTTC.

This clone was counted only a few times. The chain employs TRBV5-1 and TRBJ2-3; D unresolved. The CDR3 spans 13 residues. V dropped 1 base and J dropped 1 base, with 4 bases sitting between them. CDR1 SGHRS and CDR2 YFSETQ come from the germline V gene. The CDR3 bases are TGCGCCAGCAGCTTGCAGGGCACAGATACGCAGTATTTT. This translates into CASSLQGTDTQYF.

This clone was counted once. The chain joins TRBV27 to TRBJ2-5; maybe TRBD2 (7 bases). CDR3 size: 14 residues. Looked up from germline, CDR1 is MNHEY and CDR2 is SMNVEV (reference sequence). The ends were cut back, 6 bases at V and 5 bases at J, with 16 bases in the middle. The DNA of the CDR3 is TGTGCCAGCAGGCCTACGGGGGGCTTGGAGACCCAGTACTTC. Translating it yields CASRPTGGLETQYF.

This clone was recorded once. The chain is built from TRBV10-2 and TRBJ1-1; tentatively, D is TRBD1 (5 bases). Germline V gene sequence: CDR1 WSHSY, CDR2 SAAADI. Trimming cost V 8 bases and J 5 bases, with 9 bases left between them. The CDR3 is 11 residues long. CDR3 amino acids: CASQGITEAFF. Here the CDR3 DNA reads TGCGCCAGCCAGGGTATTACTGAAGCTTTCTTT.